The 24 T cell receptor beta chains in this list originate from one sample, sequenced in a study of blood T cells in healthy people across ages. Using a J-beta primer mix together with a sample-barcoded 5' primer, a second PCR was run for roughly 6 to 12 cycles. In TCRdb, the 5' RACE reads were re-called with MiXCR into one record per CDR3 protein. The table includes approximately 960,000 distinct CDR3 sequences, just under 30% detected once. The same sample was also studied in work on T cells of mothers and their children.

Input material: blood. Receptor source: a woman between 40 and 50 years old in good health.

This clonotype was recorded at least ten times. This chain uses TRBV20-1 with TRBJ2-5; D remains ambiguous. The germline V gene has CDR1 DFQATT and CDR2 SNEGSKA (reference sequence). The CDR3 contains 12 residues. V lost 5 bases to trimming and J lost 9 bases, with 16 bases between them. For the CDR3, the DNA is TGCAGTGCTCCTAAGACCTCCCCCTCCCAGTACTTC. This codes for CSAPKTSPSQYF.

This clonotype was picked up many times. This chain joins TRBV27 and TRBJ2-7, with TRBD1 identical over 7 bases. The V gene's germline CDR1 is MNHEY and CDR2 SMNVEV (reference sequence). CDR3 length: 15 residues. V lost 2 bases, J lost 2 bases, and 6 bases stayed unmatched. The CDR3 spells CASSLGQGVAYEQYF. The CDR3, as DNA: TGTGCCAGCAGTTTAGGCCAGGGGGTTGCCTACGAGCAGTACTTC.

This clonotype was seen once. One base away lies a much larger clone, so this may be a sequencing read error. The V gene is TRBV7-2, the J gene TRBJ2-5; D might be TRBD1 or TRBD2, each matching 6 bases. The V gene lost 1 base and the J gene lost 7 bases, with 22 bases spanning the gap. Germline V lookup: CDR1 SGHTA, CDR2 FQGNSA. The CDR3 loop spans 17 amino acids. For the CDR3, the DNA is TGTGCCAGCAGCTTAGAAGATGGTGGGGACGGAGGGGGGACCCAGTACTTC. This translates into CASSLEDGGDGGGTQYF.

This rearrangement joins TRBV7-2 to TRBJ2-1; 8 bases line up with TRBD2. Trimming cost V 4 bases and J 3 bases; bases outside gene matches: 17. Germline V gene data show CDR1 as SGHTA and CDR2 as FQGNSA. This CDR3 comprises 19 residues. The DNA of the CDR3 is TGTGCCAGCAGCTCTAGGCCCCCGGTTTTGGCGGGGGGCTACAATGAGCAGTTCTTC. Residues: CASSSRPPVLAGGYNEQFF.

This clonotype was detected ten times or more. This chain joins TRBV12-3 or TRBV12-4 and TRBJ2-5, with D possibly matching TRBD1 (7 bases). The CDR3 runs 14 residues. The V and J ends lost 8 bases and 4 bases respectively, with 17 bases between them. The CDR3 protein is CASSSEGAGETQYF. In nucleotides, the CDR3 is TGTGCCAGCTCGTCGGAGGGGGCGGGAGAGACCCAGTACTTC.

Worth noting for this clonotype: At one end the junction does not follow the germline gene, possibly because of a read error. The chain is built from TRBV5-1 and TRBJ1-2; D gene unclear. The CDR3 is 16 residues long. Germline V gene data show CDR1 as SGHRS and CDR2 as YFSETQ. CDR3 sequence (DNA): TGCGCCAGCAACTTGGTTGTAGGGAAGTATGACTATGGCTACACCTTC. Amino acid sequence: CASNLVVGKYDYGYTF.

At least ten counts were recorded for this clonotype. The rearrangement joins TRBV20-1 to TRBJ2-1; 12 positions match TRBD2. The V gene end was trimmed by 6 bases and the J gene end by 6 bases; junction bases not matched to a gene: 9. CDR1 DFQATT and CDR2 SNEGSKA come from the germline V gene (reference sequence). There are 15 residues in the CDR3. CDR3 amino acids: CSAFPTSGGTNEQFF. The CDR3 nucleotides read TGCAGTGCCTTCCCAACTAGCGGGGGGACCAATGAGCAGTTCTTC.

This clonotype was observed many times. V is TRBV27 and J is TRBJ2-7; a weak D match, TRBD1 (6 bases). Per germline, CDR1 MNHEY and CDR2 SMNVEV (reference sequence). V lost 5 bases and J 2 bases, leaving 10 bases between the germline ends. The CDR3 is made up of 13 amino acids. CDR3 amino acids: CASSIGTTYEQYF. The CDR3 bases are TGTGCCAGCAGTATTGGGACAACCTACGAGCAGTACTTC.

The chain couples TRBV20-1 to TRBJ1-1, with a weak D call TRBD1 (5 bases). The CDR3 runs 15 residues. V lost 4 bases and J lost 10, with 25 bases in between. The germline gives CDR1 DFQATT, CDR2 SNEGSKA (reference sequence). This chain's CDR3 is CSATRGGAAKIGAFF. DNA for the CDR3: TGCAGTGCTACCCGGGGTGGGGCGGCGAAAATAGGAGCTTTCTTT.

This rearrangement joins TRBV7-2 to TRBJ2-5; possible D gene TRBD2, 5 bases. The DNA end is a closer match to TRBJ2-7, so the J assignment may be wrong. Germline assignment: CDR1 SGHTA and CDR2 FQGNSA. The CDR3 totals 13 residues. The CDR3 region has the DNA TGTACCAGCAGCTTAGCTAGCGCCTACGAGCAGTACTTC. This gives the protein CTSSLASAYEQYF.

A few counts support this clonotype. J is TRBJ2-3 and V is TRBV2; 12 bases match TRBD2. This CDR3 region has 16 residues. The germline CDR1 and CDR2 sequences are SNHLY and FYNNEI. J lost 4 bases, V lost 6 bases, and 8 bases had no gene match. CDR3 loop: CASRRTSGGRADTQYF. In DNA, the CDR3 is TGTGCCAGCAGGAGAACTAGCGGGGGGCGCGCAGATACGCAGTATTTT.

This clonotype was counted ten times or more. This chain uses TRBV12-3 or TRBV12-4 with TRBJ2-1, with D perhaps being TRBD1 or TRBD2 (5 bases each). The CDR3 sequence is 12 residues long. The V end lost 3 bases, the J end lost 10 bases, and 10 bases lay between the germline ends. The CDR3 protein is CASSFWGIEQFF. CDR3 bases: TGTGCCAGCAGTTTCTGGGGGATCGAGCAGTTCTTC.

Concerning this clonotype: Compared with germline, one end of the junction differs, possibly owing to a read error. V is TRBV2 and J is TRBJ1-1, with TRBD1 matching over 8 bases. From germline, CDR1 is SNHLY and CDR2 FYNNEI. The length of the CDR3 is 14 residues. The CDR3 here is CASSGQGAQTEVFF. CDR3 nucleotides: TGTGCCAGCTCGGGGCAGGGGGCGCAAACTGAAGTTTTCTTT.

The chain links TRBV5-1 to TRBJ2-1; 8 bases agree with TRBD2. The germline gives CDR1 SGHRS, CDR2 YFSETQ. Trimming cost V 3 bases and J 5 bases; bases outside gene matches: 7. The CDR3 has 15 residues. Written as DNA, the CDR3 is TGCGCCAGCAGCTCGACTAGCGTAGGTAACAATGAGCAGTTCTTC. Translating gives CASSSTSVGNNEQFF.

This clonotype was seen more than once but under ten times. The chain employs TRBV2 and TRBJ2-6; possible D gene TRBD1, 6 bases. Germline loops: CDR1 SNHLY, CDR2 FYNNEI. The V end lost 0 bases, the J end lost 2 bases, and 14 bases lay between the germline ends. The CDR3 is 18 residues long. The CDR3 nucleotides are TGTGCCAGCAGTGAAGCGGTGCAGGGGATGGCTGGGGCCAACGTCCTGACTTTC. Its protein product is CASSEAVQGMAGANVLTF.

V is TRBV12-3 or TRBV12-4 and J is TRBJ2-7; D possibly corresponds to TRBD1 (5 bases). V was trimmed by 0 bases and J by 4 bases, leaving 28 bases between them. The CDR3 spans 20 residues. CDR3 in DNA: TGTGCCAGCAGTTTAGCGCTTAGGGGTATTCCTCCGGCGACAAATTACGAGCAGTACTTC. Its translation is CASSLALRGIPPATNYEQYF.

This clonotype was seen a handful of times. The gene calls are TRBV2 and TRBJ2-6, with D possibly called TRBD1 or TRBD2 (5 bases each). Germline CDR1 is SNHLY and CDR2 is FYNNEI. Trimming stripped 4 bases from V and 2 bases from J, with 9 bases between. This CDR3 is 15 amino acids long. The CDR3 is CASSAEGPGANVLTF. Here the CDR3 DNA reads TGTGCCAGCAGTGCTGAGGGGCCTGGGGCCAACGTCCTGACTTTC.

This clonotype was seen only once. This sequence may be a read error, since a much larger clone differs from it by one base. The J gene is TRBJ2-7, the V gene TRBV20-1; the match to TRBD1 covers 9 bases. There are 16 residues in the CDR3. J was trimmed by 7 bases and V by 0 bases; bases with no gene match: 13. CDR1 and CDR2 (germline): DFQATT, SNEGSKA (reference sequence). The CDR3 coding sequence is TGCAGTGCTAGAGATACGCCGGGACAGGGTTTCTATGAGCAGTACTTC. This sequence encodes CSARDTPGQGFYEQYF.

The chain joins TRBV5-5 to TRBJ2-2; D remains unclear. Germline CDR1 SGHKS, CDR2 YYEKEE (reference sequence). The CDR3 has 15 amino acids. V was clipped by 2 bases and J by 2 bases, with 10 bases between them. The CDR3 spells CASSFGGFNTGELFF. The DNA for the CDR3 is TGTGCCAGCAGCTTCGGTGGATTTAACACCGGGGAGCTGTTTTTT. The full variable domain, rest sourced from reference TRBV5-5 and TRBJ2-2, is DAGVTQSPTHLIKTRGQQVTLRCSPISGHKSVSWYQQVLGQGPQFIFQYYEKEERGRGNFPDRFSARQFPNYSSELNVNALLLGDSALYLCASSFGGFNTGELFFGEGSRLTVL.

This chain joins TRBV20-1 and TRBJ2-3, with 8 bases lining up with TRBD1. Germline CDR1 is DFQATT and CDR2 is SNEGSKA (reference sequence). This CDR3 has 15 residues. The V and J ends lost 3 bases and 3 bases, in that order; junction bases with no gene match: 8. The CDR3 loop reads CSARNGQGLTDTQYF. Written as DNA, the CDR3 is TGCAGTGCTAGGAACGGACAGGGCCTAACAGATACGCAGTATTTT.

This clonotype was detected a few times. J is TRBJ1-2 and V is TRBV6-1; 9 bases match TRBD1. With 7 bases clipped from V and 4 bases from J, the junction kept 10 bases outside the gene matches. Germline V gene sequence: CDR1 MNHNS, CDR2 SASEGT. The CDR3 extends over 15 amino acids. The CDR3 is CASIPYRGRGYGYTF. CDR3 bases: TGTGCCAGCATCCCTTACAGGGGGCGCGGCTATGGCTACACCTTC.

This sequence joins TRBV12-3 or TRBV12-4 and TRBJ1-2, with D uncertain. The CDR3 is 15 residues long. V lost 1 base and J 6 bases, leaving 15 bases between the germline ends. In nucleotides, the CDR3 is TGTGCCAGCAGTTTAGACCGAGCTACTGAACATGGCTACACCTTC. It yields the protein CASSLDRATEHGYTF.

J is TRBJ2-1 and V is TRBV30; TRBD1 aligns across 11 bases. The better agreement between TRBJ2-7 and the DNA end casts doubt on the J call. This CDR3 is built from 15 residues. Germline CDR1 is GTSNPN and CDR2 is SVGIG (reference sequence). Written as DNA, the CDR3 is TGTGCCTGGGTAGGCGGACAGGGGGCCTTCAATGAGCAGTACTTC. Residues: CAWVGGQGAFNEQYF.

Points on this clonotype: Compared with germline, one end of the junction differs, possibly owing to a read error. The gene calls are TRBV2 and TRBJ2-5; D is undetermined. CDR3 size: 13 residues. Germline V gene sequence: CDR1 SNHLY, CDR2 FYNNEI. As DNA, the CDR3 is TGTGCCAGCAGTGAAAGCGATCAAGGGACCCAGTACTTC. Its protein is CASSESDQGTQYF.